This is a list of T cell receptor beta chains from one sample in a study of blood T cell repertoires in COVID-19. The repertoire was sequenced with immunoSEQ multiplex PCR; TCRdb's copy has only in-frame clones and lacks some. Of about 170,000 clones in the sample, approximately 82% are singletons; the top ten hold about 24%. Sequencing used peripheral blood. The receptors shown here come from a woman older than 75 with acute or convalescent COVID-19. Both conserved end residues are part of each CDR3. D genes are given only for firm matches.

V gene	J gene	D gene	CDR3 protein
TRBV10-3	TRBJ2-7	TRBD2	CAIRAGTSDTYEQYF
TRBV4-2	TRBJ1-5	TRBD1	CASSQDGTGPNQPQHF
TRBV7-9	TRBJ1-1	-	CASSPTRGSGTEAFF
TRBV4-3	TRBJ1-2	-	CASSQETYTYGYTF
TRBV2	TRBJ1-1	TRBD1	CASSGQGQSEAFF
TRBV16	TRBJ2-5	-	CASSRRAAQETQYF
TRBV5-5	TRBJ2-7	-	CASSSGVPTYEQYF
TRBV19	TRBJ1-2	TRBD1	CASSRTGTNYGYTF
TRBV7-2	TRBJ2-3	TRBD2	CASSSGTSGFGDTQYF
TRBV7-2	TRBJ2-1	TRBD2	CASSYPAGVGNEQFF
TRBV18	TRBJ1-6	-	CASSPPAGGSGSPLHF
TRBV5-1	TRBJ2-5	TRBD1	CASSLAGGGETQYF
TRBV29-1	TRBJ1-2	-	CSAVDRPPWGYTF
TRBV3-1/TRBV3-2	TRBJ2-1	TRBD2	CASSSLSGSSYNEQFF
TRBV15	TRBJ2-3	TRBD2	CATSRGGTSGSGDTQYF
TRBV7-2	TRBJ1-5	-	CASQKTNSNQPQHF
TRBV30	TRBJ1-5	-	CAWSLTGRNQPQHF
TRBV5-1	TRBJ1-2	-	CASSLAAGFGYTF
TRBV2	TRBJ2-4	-	CASSEILGQSIQYF
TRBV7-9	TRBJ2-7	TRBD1	CASSLGQGRVYEQYF
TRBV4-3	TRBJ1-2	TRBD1	CASSQEIGTGFNYGYTF
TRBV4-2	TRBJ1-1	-	CASSQWPKDTEAFF
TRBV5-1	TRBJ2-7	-	CASSWDTGPYEQYF
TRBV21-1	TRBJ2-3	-	CASSADGLAGLSTLTDTQYF
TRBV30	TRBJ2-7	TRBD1	CASTGQGWEQYF